The sequence of this TCR beta chain was determined in a study of CD8 T cells in ankylosing spondylitis. Many counts were recorded for this clonotype. From the 5' RACE reads, TCRdb called clonotypes with MiXCR, one entry per CDR3 protein. The sample holds some 95,000 distinct CDR3 sequences, about 9.1% seen once. Germline CDR1 SGHRS, CDR2 YFSETQ. The CDR3 totals 13 residues. V lost 2 bases and J 8 bases, leaving 11 bases between the germline ends. What was sequenced was blood, either unsorted or a sorted T cell fraction (not recorded which). The sequence was obtained from a male donor with ankylosing spondylitis or in good health (not recorded which). V usage is TRBV5-1 and J usage is TRBJ2-4; TRBD1 is a possible D gene (5 bases). As DNA, the CDR3 is TGCGCCAGCAGCTTCCAGGGTTCGGACATTCAGTACTTC. Translation gives CASSFQGSDIQYF.